The sequence of this T cell receptor beta chain was determined in a study of blood T cell repertoires in COVID-19. At the level of the study: There were acute and convalescent COVID-19 samples, and they came from the United States, Italy and Spain. Sample material is recorded as cDNA or gDNA derived from T cells, B-cell-depleted T cells, or PBMCs.

As originally analysed: Reference gene primer amplification gave nucleated cell count estimates. The repertoire was sequenced with immunoSEQ multiplex PCR; TCRdb's copy has only in-frame clones and lacks some. The V and J calls and clone size were taken over from that table, and D and trimming were inferred from the DNA. The sample has fewer than 120,000 clones; 75% to 80% are singletons. This CDR3 is 16 amino acids long. The V gene end was trimmed by 4 bases and the J gene end by 5 bases; junction bases not matched to a gene: 9. Per the germline V gene, CDR1 is MNHNS and CDR2 is SASEGT. Input material: peripheral blood. The sequence came from a woman aged 80 or over with active or convalescent COVID-19. This chain joins TRBV6-1 and TRBJ2-7, with 12 bases lining up with TRBD1. CDR3 nucleotide sequence: TGTGCCAGCAGTGTTCCTCCGGGACAGGGGGCCAACGAGCAGTACTTC. Its translation: CASSVPPGQGANEQYF.